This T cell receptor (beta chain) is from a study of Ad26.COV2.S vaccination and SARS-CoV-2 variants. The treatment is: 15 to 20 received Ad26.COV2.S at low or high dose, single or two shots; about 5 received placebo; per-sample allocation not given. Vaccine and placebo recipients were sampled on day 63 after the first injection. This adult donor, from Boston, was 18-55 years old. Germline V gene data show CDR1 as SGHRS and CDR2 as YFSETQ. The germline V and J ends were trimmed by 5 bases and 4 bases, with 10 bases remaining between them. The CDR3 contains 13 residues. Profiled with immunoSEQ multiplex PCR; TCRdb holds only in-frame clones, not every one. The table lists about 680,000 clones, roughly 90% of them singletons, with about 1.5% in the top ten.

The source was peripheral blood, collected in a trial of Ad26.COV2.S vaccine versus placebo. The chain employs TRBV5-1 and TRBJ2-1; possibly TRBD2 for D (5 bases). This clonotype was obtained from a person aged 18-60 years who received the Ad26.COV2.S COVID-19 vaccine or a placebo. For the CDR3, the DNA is TGCGCCAGCAGTCCAGCGGAGTACAATGAGCAGTTCTTC. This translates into CASSPAEYNEQFF.